This TCR beta chain was retrieved from a study of post-analysis software for immune sequencing data. General study results and limits: Patients showed TRBV5-6, TRBV5-1 and TRBV20-1 among a few TRBV segments more frequent than in controls.

Looked up from germline, CDR1 is SGHKS and CDR2 is YYEKEE (reference sequence). With 0 bases removed from V and 5 bases from J, the gap between germline ends came to 8 bases. The CDR3 loop spans 13 amino acids. Comments on this clonotype: The antigen remains undetermined.

Unique molecular identifiers were present in the TCR beta cDNA libraries. One entry per CDR3 protein results from TCRdb running MiXCR on the PCR reads. The sample lists 450,000 to 650,000 distinct CDR3 sequences, around 40% occurring once. This clonotype was sampled from a girl aged 10-17 years with multiple sclerosis. The chain links TRBV5-5 to TRBJ1-1; D is unresolved. Sequenced input: blood. The CDR3 is CASSLVGKTEAFF. CDR3 nucleotide sequence: TGTGCCAGCAGCTTGGTAGGGAAAACTGAAGCTTTCTTT.